The 11 T cell receptor beta chains below come from one sample, sequenced in a study of T cells expressing NK-cell markers. TCRdb re-called the 5' RACE reads; one entry per CDR3 protein, DNA not given. The table lists 200,000 to 300,000 distinct CDR3 sequences. The sequencing sample was made of blood T cells: a sorted CD56 or NKG2C T cell subset, CD4+ or CD8+ T cells, or bulk PBMC T cells (not recorded which). Every receptor here comes from a woman between 18 and 70 years old in good health.

This chain connects TRBV25-1 to TRBJ2-2; the TCRdb call, TRBD2, lacks DNA for checking. This CDR3 comprises 17 residues. Germline values: CDR1 MGHDK, CDR2 SYGVNS. CDR3 region: CASSESPSGFFTGELFF.

The rearrangement joins TRBV7-7 to TRBJ2-3; TCRdb's D call of TRBD2 is untestable without DNA. CDR1 and CDR2 from the germline V gene are SSHAT and FNYEAQ (reference sequence). CDR3 length: 16 amino acids. This chain's CDR3 is CASSLGRGGGTDTQYF.

This chain uses TRBV20-1 with TRBJ2-3; TCRdb returns TRBD2, unconfirmable since there is no DNA. Germline-derived CDR1 and CDR2 are DFQATT and SNEGSKA (reference sequence). This CDR3 is built from 16 residues. CDR3 loop: CSAPGILAGGSDTQYF.

This sequence joins TRBV15 and TRBJ2-2; the TCRdb call, TRBD1, lacks DNA for checking. CDR1 is LNHNV, CDR2 YYDKDF, per germline (reference sequence). This CDR3 region has 15 residues. The CDR3 sequence: CATSRDPHNTGELFF.

CDR3 region: CASSQTGLDYNEQFF. The rearrangement joins TRBV4-3 to TRBJ2-1; checking the TCRdb D call of TRBD1 is not possible without DNA. Germline CDR1 LGHNA, CDR2 YSLEER. The CDR3 is 15 residues long.

V is TRBV12-3 or TRBV12-4 and J is TRBJ2-7; TCRdb lists TRBD2, though no DNA is available to test this call. This CDR3 comprises 17 residues. The CDR3 spells CASSLARGVGSPNEQYF.

The chain is built from TRBV27 and TRBJ2-7; TCRdb selects TRBD2, and the lack of DNA leaves this call unchecked. CDR1 and CDR2 (germline): MNHEY, SMNVEV (reference sequence). The CDR3 runs to 17 residues. The CDR3 spells CASSVRPAGANNYEQYF.

The gene calls are TRBV6-5 and TRBJ2-1. The CDR3 consists of 15 residues. Germline lookup yields CDR1 MNHEY and CDR2 SVGAGI. The CDR3 loop is CASSSTARSYNEQFF.

V is TRBV2 and J is TRBJ2-3; absent DNA, TCRdb's TRBD1 call cannot be checked. This CDR3 spans 12 amino acids. CDR1 SNHLY and CDR2 FYNNEI come from the germline V gene. CDR3 region: CASSRQGDTQYF.

V is TRBV5-6 and J is TRBJ2-7; TCRdb's D call, TRBD2, is unchecked because there is no DNA. Germline V gene lookup returns CDR1 SGHDT and CDR2 YYEEEE. The CDR3 contains 17 residues. The CDR3 loop is CASSLGFRLAKQYEQYF. Together with reference TRBV5-6 and TRBJ2-7, the CDR3 gives the full variable domain: DAGVTQSPTHLIKTRGQQVTLRCSPKSGHDTVSWYQQALGQGPQFIFQYYEEEERQRGNFPDRFSGHQFPNYSSELNVNALLLGDSALYLCASSLGFRLAKQYEQYFGPGTRLTVT.

The V and J genes are TRBV7-2 and TRBJ2-5; TCRdb outputs TRBD2, but without DNA this stays unchecked. Germline loops: CDR1 SGHTA, CDR2 FQGNSA. This CDR3 spans 14 amino acids. The CDR3: CASSTRLGEETQYF. The entire variable domain, with the rest obtained from reference TRBV7-2 and TRBJ2-5, is as follows: GAGVSQSPSNKVTEKGKDVELRCDPISGHTALYWYRQSLGQGLEFLIYFQGNSAPDKSGLPSDRFSAERTGGSVSTLTIQRTQQEDSAVYLCASSTRLGEETQYFGPGTRLLVL.